This note documents a single T cell receptor (beta chain) sequence. Seattle enrolled patients during active infection and tracked them longitudinally. Original processing methods: Estimation of nucleated cell counts was performed using reference gene primer amplification. Profiling relied on immunoSEQ multiplex PCR, and the TCRdb table lists in-frame clones only, not all of them. V, J and clone size derive from that table, while D and trimming were established from the DNA sequence. The table shows about 420,000 clones, with approximately 90% occurring only once. V shed 3 bases and J 1 base; nucleotides not matched to a gene: 5. CDR1 SGHAT and CDR2 FQNNGV come from the germline V gene. CDR3 size: 15 residues. This record belongs to a study of blood T cell repertoires in COVID-19. Overall study: COVID-19 samples collected from the United States, Italy and Spain covered acute and convalescent phases. PBMCs, B-cell-depleted T cells, or T cells provided the cDNA or gDNA that made up the material.

This receptor was taken from a man younger than 30 with COVID-19, enrolled during active disease. The sequenced sample was peripheral blood. V usage is TRBV11-2 and J usage is TRBJ1-1, with 7 positions matching TRBD1. CDR3: CASSLTGWENTEAFF. DNA for the CDR3: TGTGCCAGCAGCTTGACAGGGTGGGAGAACACTGAAGCTTTCTTT.